What follows describes a single TCR beta chain. Germline V gene lookup returns CDR1 SGHDT and CDR2 YYEEEE. CDR3 length: 18 amino acids. V shed 4 bases and J shed 3 bases, with 22 bases lying between them. Sequencing used immunoSEQ multiplex PCR; TCRdb keeps in-frame clones, though not all of them. Of 100,000 to 150,000 clones in the sample, 92% are singletons; the top ten hold around 2.1%. This entry comes from a study of control samples from healthy donors and cancer patients. The sequence derives from a woman aged 50 to 65 in good health. Sequenced material: blood. The chain combines TRBV5-6 with TRBJ1-4; D call uncertain. CDR3 in DNA: TGTGCCAGCAGCCGCGGAAGACAAGCCCTTACAGCTAATGAAAAACTGTTTTTT. Its protein product is CASSRGRQALTANEKLFF.